These 6 T cell receptor beta chains originate from one sample sequenced in a study of blood T cell repertoires in COVID-19. Repertoires were generated with immunoSEQ multiplex PCR, while TCRdb's copy carries only in-frame clones and drops some. The sample holds over 95,000 clones, 85% to 90% seen once. Specimen: peripheral blood. The receptors shown here come from a woman between 45 and 65 years old with acute or convalescent COVID-19.

The chain carries TRBV4-3 and TRBJ2-5, with TRBD2 matching over 11 bases. V was clipped by 2 bases and J by 5 bases; unmatched bases: 7. This CDR3 is built from 16 residues. CDR1 is LGHNA and CDR2 is YSLEER in the germline V gene. The CDR3 DNA reads TGCGCCAGCAGCCAACGACTAGCGGGACCGGGGGAGACCCAGTACTTC. It yields the protein CASSQRLAGPGETQYF.

The J gene is TRBJ2-1, the V gene TRBV7-2, with a possible D match to TRBD2 (5 bases). Germline V gene lookup returns CDR1 SGHTA and CDR2 FQGNSA. The CDR3 runs 14 residues. The V end was cut by 3 bases, the J end by 5 bases, with 11 bases between. The CDR3 reads CASSLSGSHNEQFF. CDR3 nucleotide sequence: TGTGCCAGCAGCTTGTCGGGGAGCCACAATGAGCAGTTCTTC.

The chain employs TRBV27 and TRBJ1-1; no clear D. The CDR3 extends over 13 amino acids. Germline lookup yields CDR1 MNHEY and CDR2 SMNVEV (reference sequence). Trimming took off 2 bases at V and 5 bases at J, with 9 bases between the two ends. The CDR3 bases are TGTGCCAGCAGTTTAGAGCGGGGTACTGAAGCTTTCTTT. The encoded protein is CASSLERGTEAFF.

V gene TRBV12-3 or TRBV12-4 combines with J gene TRBJ2-7, with unresolved D. This CDR3 has 13 residues. The V gene lost 3 bases and the J gene lost 2 bases, with 8 bases spanning the gap. As DNA, the CDR3 is TGTGCCAGCAGTTTTTCAGGTCCCTACGAGCAGTACTTC. Amino acids: CASSFSGPYEQYF.

The table lists this clone with a count of one. The rearrangement joins TRBV30 to TRBJ2-3; 8 nucleotides agree with TRBD2. Trimming removed 2 bases from V and 7 bases from J; junction bases left unmatched: 20. CDR3 length equals 18 residues. The germline V gene encodes CDR1 GTSNPN and CDR2 SVGIG (reference sequence). The CDR3 spells CAWSRGRGGLFFGNTQYF. The CDR3 DNA reads TGTGCCTGGAGTAGGGGCCGGGGGGGCCTTTTTTTCGGGAATACGCAGTATTTT.

The chain employs TRBV3-1 (or the pseudogene TRBV3-2) and TRBJ2-3, with TRBD1 as a possible D gene (5 bases). Trimming removed 0 bases from V and 0 bases from J, with 13 bases in between. Germline CDR1 LGHDT, CDR2 YNNKEL (reference sequence). The CDR3 sequence is 17 residues long. Written as DNA, the CDR3 is TGTGCCAGCAGCCAAGATAGGGGTTTACGTAGCACAGATACGCAGTATTTT. Translated, it gives CASSQDRGLRSTDTQYF.